The source of this TCR beta chain is a study of PD-1 blockade in classical Hodgkin lymphoma. Background on the study: On a schedule of every 2 weeks, patients received nivolumab 3 mg/kg intravenously.

Sequencing used immunoSEQ multiplex PCR; TCRdb keeps in-frame clones, though not all of them. The sample lists 20,000 or so clones, more than 75% occurring once. Time point denoted: cycle 4 day 1 (C4D1), after five to seven weeks of nivolumab. Autologous stem cell transplantation was followed by relapse in every patient, and brentuximab vedotin exposure varied. V was pared by 4 bases and J by 2 bases, with 5 bases between. There are 12 residues in the CDR3. Germline CDR1 reads ENHRY; CDR2 reads SYGVKD. This clone appeared a few times. The chain has TRBV10-3 and TRBJ2-5; D call uncertain. The sample was peripheral blood mononuclear cells (PBMCs), taken before the fourth cycle of nivolumab. The sequence derives from a human donor with classical Hodgkin lymphoma. CDR3 coding DNA: TGTGCCATCAGTGCTAGACAAGAGACCCAGTACTTC. This sequence encodes CAISARQETQYF.